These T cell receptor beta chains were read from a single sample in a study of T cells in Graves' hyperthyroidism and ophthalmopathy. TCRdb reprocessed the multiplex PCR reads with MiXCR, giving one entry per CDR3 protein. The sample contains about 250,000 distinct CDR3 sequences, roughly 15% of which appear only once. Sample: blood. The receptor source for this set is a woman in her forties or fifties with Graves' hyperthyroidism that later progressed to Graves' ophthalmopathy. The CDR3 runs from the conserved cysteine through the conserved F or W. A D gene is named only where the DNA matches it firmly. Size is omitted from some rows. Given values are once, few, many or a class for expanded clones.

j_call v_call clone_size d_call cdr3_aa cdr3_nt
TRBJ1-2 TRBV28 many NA CASSSPRAGNGYTF TGTGCCAGCAGTTCCCCCCGGGCGGGGAATGGCTACACCTTC
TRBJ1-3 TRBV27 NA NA CASSLGTPNGNTIYF TGTGCCAGCAGTTTAGGGACCCCCAACGGAAACACCATATATTTT
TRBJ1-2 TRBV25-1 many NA CASSDRGYGYTF TGTGCCAGCAGTGACCGCGGCTATGGCTACACCTTC
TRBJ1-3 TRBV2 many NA CASSIDGSGNTIYF TGTGCCAGCAGTATTGACGGCTCTGGAAACACCATATATTTT
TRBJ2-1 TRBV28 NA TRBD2 CASSSLAGGPPNEQFF TGTGCCAGCAGTTCACTAGCGGGAGGCCCACCTAATGAGCAGTTCTTC
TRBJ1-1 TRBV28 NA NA CASRGALNTEAFF TGTGCCAGTCGGGGGGCTCTAAACACTGAAGCTTTCTTT
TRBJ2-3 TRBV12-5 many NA CASGLAGGSSTDTQYF TGTGCTAGTGGACTAGCAGGGGGATCTAGCACAGATACGCAGTATTTT
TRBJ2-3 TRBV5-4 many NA CASSSTPTSTDTQYF TGTGCCAGCAGCTCGACACCGACTAGCACAGATACGCAGTATTTT
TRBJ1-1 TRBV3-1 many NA CASSHVNTEAFF TGTGCCAGCAGCCACGTGAACACTGAAGCTTTCTTT
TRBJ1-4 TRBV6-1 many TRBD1 CASSSDRAAGANEKLFF TGTGCCAGCAGTTCTGACAGGGCCGCGGGCGCTAATGAAAAACTGTTTTTT
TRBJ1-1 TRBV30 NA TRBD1 CAWSLKAGGLEAFF TGTGCCTGGAGCCTAAAGGCAGGGGGCTTGGAAGCTTTCTTT
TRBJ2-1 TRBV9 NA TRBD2 CASSPRVAGVTNEQFF TGTGCCAGCAGCCCTCGGGTAGCGGGAGTTACCAATGAGCAGTTCTTC
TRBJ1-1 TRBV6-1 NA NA CASGIPNTEAFF TGTGCCTCGGGGATACCGAACACTGAAGCTTTCTTT
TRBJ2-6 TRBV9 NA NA CASQRSGANVLTF TGTGCCAGTCAGAGATCTGGGGCCAACGTCCTGACTTTC
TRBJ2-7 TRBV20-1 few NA CSAIGDSYEQYF TGCAGTGCTATCGGGGACTCCTACGAGCAGTACTTC
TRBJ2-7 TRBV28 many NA CASSLFGRTALGKQYF TGTGCCAGCAGTTTATTTGGGAGGACAGCCCTCGGGAAGCAGTACTTC
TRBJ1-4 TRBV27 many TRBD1 CASSRLTGTGVEKLFF TGTGCCAGCAGTCGACTCACGGGGACAGGGGTCGAAAAACTGTTTTTT
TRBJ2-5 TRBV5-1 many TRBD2 CASSFRLAGVQETQYF TGCGCCAGCAGCTTCCGACTAGCGGGGGTTCAAGAGACCCAGTACTTC
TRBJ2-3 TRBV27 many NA CASGAMAATDTQYF TGTGCCAGCGGCGCTATGGCCGCCACAGATACGCAGTATTTT
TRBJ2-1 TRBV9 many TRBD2 CASSRVGEGLYEQFF TGTGCCAGCAGCAGGGTGGGGGAGGGCCTTTATGAGCAGTTCTTC
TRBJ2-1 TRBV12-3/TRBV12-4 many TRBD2 CASSLRGLANYNEQFF TGTGCCAGCAGTTTAAGGGGACTAGCTAACTACAATGAGCAGTTCTTC
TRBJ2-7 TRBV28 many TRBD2 CASSKAGGSYEQYF TGTGCCAGCAGCAAAGCGGGAGGATCCTACGAGCAGTACTTC
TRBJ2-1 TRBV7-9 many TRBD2 CASSFELAGLDEQFF TGTGCCAGCAGCTTTGAACTAGCGGGACTCGATGAGCAGTTCTTC
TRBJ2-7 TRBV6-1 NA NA CASSARQGISYEQYF TGTGCCAGCAGTGCCCGGCAGGGGATAAGTTACGAGCAGTACTTC
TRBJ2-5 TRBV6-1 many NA CASSLGWGTSQETQYF TGTGCCAGCAGTCTAGGGTGGGGGACGTCTCAAGAGACCCAGTACTTC
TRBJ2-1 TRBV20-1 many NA CSARATLADEQFF TGCAGTGCTAGAGCCACTCTAGCCGATGAGCAGTTCTTC
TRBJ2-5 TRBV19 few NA CATARGEETQYF TGTGCCACTGCGAGGGGCGAGGAGACCCAGTACTTC
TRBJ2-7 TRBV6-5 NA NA CASSYGSGDSYEQYF TGTGCCAGCAGTTACGGGAGCGGTGACTCCTACGAGCAGTACTTC
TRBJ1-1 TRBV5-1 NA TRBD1 CASTTSPGQRRLNTEAFF TGCGCCAGCACTACCTCCCCGGGACAGCGCCGTCTGAACACTGAAGCTTTCTTT
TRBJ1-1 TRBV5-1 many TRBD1 CASSLGTGMGEAFF TGCGCCAGCAGCTTGGGGACAGGGATGGGTGAAGCTTTCTTT
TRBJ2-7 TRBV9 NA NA CASSVGGGSEQYF TGTGCCAGCAGCGTAGGGGGAGGTTCCGAGCAGTACTTC
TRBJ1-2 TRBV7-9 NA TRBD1 CASIYDRVGIGYTF TGTGCCAGCATCTACGACAGGGTTGGTATTGGCTACACCTTC
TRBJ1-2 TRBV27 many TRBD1 CASSPRGGGYGYTF TGTGCCAGCAGCCCCAGGGGGGGCGGCTATGGCTACACCTTC
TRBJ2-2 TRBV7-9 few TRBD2 CASSSGLAGVTGELFF TGTGCCAGCAGCTCGGGACTAGCGGGAGTCACCGGGGAGCTGTTTTTT
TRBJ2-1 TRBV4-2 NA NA CASSRGQNEQFF TGTGCCAGCAGCCGAGGACAGAATGAGCAGTTCTTC
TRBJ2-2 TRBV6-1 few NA CASERSEGTGELFF TGTGCCAGCGAGAGGAGCGAAGGCACCGGGGAGCTGTTTTTT
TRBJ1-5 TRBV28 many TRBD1 CASSSTGGQPQHF TGTGCCAGCAGTTCGACAGGGGGTCAGCCCCAGCATTTT
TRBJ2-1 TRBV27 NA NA CASTHLAGPYNEQFF TGTGCCAGCACTCATCTGGCTGGACCCTACAATGAGCAGTTCTTC
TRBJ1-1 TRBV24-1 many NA CATSGPGSTEAFF TGTGCCACCAGTGGTCCCGGATCCACTGAAGCTTTCTTT
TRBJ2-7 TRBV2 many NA CASKMGSSTYEQYF TGTGCCAGCAAGATGGGGTCCTCGACCTACGAGCAGTACTTC
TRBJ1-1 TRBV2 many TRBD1 CASSPIGTANTEAFF TGTGCCAGCAGCCCAATCGGGACAGCGAACACTGAAGCTTTCTTT
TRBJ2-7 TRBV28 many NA CASSLRAYEQYF TGTGCCAGCAGTCTGCGCGCGTACGAGCAGTACTTC
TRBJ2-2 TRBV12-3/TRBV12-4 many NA CASRTQTANTGELFF TGTGCCAGCAGAACACAGACCGCGAACACCGGGGAGCTGTTTTTT
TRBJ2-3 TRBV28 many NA CASSLDTSTDTQYF TGTGCCAGCAGTTTAGATACGAGCACAGATACGCAGTATTTT
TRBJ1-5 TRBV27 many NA CASSTDSYHQPQHF TGTGCCAGCAGTACCGACAGCTATCATCAGCCCCAGCATTTT
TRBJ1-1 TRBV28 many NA CASSQPSRGYTEAFF TGTGCCAGCAGCCAACCGTCCAGGGGTTACACTGAAGCTTTCTTT
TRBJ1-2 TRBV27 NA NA CASSLSRGAVNGYTF TGTGCCAGCAGTTTATCGCGGGGAGCGGTTAATGGCTACACCTTC
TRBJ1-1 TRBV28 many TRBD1 CASRVSGGNTEAFF TGTGCCAGCAGAGTATCAGGGGGAAACACTGAAGCTTTCTTT
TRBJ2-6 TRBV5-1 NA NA CASSEAWSGGANVLTF TGCGCCAGCAGCGAGGCTTGGTCTGGGGGGGCCAACGTCCTGACTTTC
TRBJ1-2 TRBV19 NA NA CASSIFPRNGYTF TGTGCCAGTAGTATATTCCCGAGGAATGGCTACACCTTC
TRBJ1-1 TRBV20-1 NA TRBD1 CSARARGTGGSEAFF TGCAGTGCTAGAGCTCGGGGGACAGGGGGCTCGGAAGCTTTCTTT
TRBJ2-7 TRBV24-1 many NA CATSDPHEQYF TGTGCCACCAGTGACCCCCACGAGCAGTACTTC